The 32 T cell receptor beta chains given below trace back to one sample, sequenced in a study of T cell responses to AZD1222 COVID-19 vaccine. Sequencing used immunoSEQ multiplex PCR; TCRdb keeps in-frame clones, though not all of them. This table has under 150,000 clones, about 90% appearing once. This sample comprised peripheral blood, obtained 28 days after the second AZD1222 dose. These receptors came from an adult who received the AZD1222 COVID-19 vaccine.

The CDR3 region has the DNA TGCGCCAGCAGCCAAGTACTAGCGGGAGAACCCGGGGAGCTGTTTTTT. As protein: CASSQVLAGEPGELFF. The chain couples TRBV4-1 to TRBJ2-2, with 11 nucleotides matching TRBD2. V gave up 1 base and J gave up 6 bases; unmatched junction bases: 4. CDR1 and CDR2 (germline): MGHRA, YSYEKL. The CDR3 is made up of 16 amino acids.

The chain joins TRBV30 to TRBJ2-1, with 7 positions matching TRBD1. J gave up 3 bases and V 0 bases, and 8 bases lay outside the gene matches. The germline gives CDR1 GTSNPN, CDR2 SVGIG (reference sequence). The CDR3 runs 16 residues. CDR3 sequence: CAWSVIRQGVYNEQFF. The CDR3 DNA follows: TGTGCCTGGAGTGTAATCCGGCAGGGGGTCTACAATGAGCAGTTCTTC.

The genes are TRBV4-1 and TRBJ2-3; D is uncertain. Germline V lookup: CDR1 MGHRA, CDR2 YSYEKL. The V and J ends lost 1 base and 2 bases respectively, with 16 bases between them. The CDR3 sequence is 17 residues long. CDR3 in DNA: TGCGCCAGCAGCCAAGGTAGTGTTTGGTCTACCACAGATACGCAGTATTTT. It is translated as CASSQGSVWSTTDTQYF.

The V gene is TRBV25-1, the J gene TRBJ2-2; possible D gene TRBD1, 7 bases. Trimming shortened V by 3 bases and J by 3 bases, and 11 bases separated the two germline ends. The CDR3 loop spans 15 amino acids. Germline V gene data show CDR1 as MGHDK and CDR2 as SYGVNS. The CDR3, as DNA: TGTGCCAGCAGTGACAGGGGGGATTACACCGGGGAGCTGTTTTTT. Its protein is CASSDRGDYTGELFF.

This chain links TRBV27 with TRBJ1-1, with 9 bases fitting TRBD1. The junction had 7 bases not matched to a gene; V was cut back by 7 bases and J by 4 bases. CDR1 MNHEY and CDR2 SMNVEV come from the germline V gene (reference sequence). The CDR3 extends over 14 amino acids. CDR3 protein: CASNDRGRTTEAFF. In DNA form, the CDR3 reads TGTGCCAGCAATGACAGGGGGAGAACCACTGAAGCTTTCTTT.

This chain uses TRBV12-5 with TRBJ2-3; D possibly matches TRBD1 or TRBD2 (5 bases each). The germline CDR1 and CDR2 sequences are LGHNT and FRNRAP. The germline V and J ends were trimmed by 10 bases and 6 bases, with 14 bases remaining between them. The CDR3 consists of 12 residues. The CDR3 spells CATGRELDTQYF. DNA for the CDR3: TGTGCTACCGGCAGGGAGTTGGATACGCAGTATTTT.

This chain joins TRBV7-9 and TRBJ1-4, with D perhaps matching TRBD1 (5 bases). Per the germline V gene, CDR1 is SEHNR and CDR2 is FQNEAQ (reference sequence). Trimming cost V 4 bases and J 8 bases, with 14 bases left between them. The CDR3 has 14 amino acids. This chain's CDR3 is CASSSGRGGEKLFF. CDR3 in DNA: TGTGCCAGCAGCTCAGGGAGGGGAGGAGAAAAACTGTTTTTT.

The V gene is TRBV18, the J gene TRBJ1-4; D remains ambiguous. The CDR3 contains 13 residues. Germline CDR1 is KGHSH and CDR2 is LQKENI. Deletions cut 0 bases from V and 8 bases from J, with 7 bases between. The CDR3 coding sequence is TGTGCCAGCTCACCACCCCAGTTAGAAAAACTGTTTTTT. Protein product: CASSPPQLEKLFF.

This clone was recorded once. CDR3 in amino acids: CASSHGLAGGEQFF. Written as DNA, the CDR3 is TGTGCCAGCAGCCATGGGCTAGCGGGAGGAGAGCAGTTCTTC. The chain employs TRBV3-1 (or the pseudogene TRBV3-2) and TRBJ2-1; 11 positions match TRBD2. This CDR3 has 14 residues. The V gene's germline CDR1 is LGHDT and CDR2 YNNKEL (reference sequence). The ends lost 3 bases at V and 10 bases at J; junction bases unmatched: 5.

This chain links TRBV7-2 with TRBJ2-1; D is unresolved. CDR3 size: 11 residues. V was pared by 4 bases and J by 8 bases, with 6 bases between. Germline CDR1 SGHTA, CDR2 FQGNSA. CDR3 region: CASSSGYEQFF. The CDR3 DNA reads TGTGCCAGCAGCTCCGGCTATGAGCAGTTCTTC.

This rearrangement joins TRBV24-1 to TRBJ2-1, with TRBD2 as a possible D gene (5 bases). Germline-derived CDR1 and CDR2 are KGHDR and SFDVKD. The CDR3 extends over 13 amino acids. V was shortened by 8 bases and J by 5 bases, with 12 bases between the two germline ends. CDR3 bases: TGTGCCACCATGGCGACGGGGAACAATGAGCAGTTCTTC. Residues: CATMATGNNEQFF.

The V call is TRBV29-1, the J call TRBJ1-3, with unresolved D. Trimming removed 0 bases at V and 0 bases at J, with 0 bases between. The CDR3 runs to 12 residues. In germline, CDR1 is SQVTM, CDR2 ANQGSEA. CDR3 nucleotide sequence: TGCAGCGTTGAAGACTCTGGAAACACCATATATTTT. It encodes CSVEDSGNTIYF.

This chain connects TRBV11-2 to TRBJ2-1, with 8 bases fitting TRBD2. V dropped 6 bases and J dropped 7; count of bases not matched to a gene: 17. Looked up from germline, CDR1 is SGHAT and CDR2 is FQNNGV. The CDR3 has 17 residues. The chain's CDR3 is CASSPVGGAGGRNEQFF. The CDR3 DNA reads TGTGCCAGCAGTCCGGTGGGAGGTGCGGGGGGACGTAATGAGCAGTTCTTC.

The chain is built from TRBV6-5 and TRBJ2-7; 9 bases agree with TRBD1. J gave up 4 bases and V 7 bases, and 8 bases lay outside the gene matches. Germline V gene sequence: CDR1 MNHEY, CDR2 SVGAGI. The CDR3 has 14 residues. This chain's CDR3 is CASNPGQGGYEQYV. CDR3 bases: TGTGCCAGCAACCCGGGACAGGGAGGGTACGAGCAGTACGTC.

J is TRBJ2-7 and V is TRBV27; 8 nucleotides agree with TRBD1. Germline V gene sequence: CDR1 MNHEY, CDR2 SMNVEV (reference sequence). CDR3 length: 13 amino acids. J was trimmed by 3 bases and V by 5 bases; bases with no gene match: 3. This chain's CDR3 is CASSIGTGYEQYF. The DNA of the CDR3 is TGTGCCAGCAGTATTGGGACAGGCTACGAGCAGTACTTC.

The chain uses TRBV4-3 and TRBJ1-4, with unresolved D. Germline V gene sequence: CDR1 LGHNA, CDR2 YSLEER. The germline V and J ends were trimmed by 4 bases and 0 bases, with 12 bases remaining between them. The CDR3 sequence is 16 residues long. The CDR3 sequence: CASSRWAATTNEKLFF. The CDR3 region has the DNA TGCGCCAGCAGCCGCTGGGCCGCAACAACTAATGAAAAACTGTTTTTT.

The chain is built from TRBV4-2 and TRBJ1-1; 7 nucleotides match TRBD1. In germline, CDR1 is LGHNA, CDR2 YNFKEQ. Germline trimming cut 4 bases from V and 1 base from J; bases unmatched to any gene: 12. This CDR3 spans 17 amino acids. This CDR3 is CASSPWEGAGENTEAFF. The CDR3 coding sequence is TGTGCCAGCAGCCCGTGGGAGGGGGCAGGGGAGAACACTGAAGCTTTCTTT.

This chain joins TRBV27 and TRBJ1-1, with D uncertain. Germline V CDR1 and CDR2: MNHEY, SMNVEV (reference sequence). The CDR3 extends over 12 amino acids. The CDR3 nucleotides are TGTGTCTCGGGTCACTCGAACACTGAAGCTTTCTTT. The encoded protein is CVSGHSNTEAFF.

The CDR3 is CSVHSVKPYEQYF. CDR3 bases: TGCAGCGTTCATTCGGTTAAACCCTACGAGCAGTACTTC. The V and J genes are TRBV29-1 and TRBJ2-7; no definite D call. V was pared by 5 bases and J by 2 bases, with 13 bases between. Germline V gene sequence: CDR1 SQVTM, CDR2 ANQGSEA. The CDR3 contains 13 residues.

In DNA, the CDR3 is TGTGCCAGCAGTGGACAGGGTCTTCTTAATGAAAAACTGTTTTTT. Encoded protein: CASSGQGLLNEKLFF. The chain links TRBV7-2 to TRBJ1-4; 8 nucleotides agree with TRBD1. There are 15 residues in the CDR3. Germline CDR1 and CDR2: SGHTA and FQGNSA. The J segment lost 4 bases and the V segment lost 6 bases, leaving 7 bases of the junction unmatched.

This clone has just one count. The same CDR3 is also encoded by other DNA sequences in this sample. V is TRBV7-2 and J is TRBJ2-1, with 7 bases identical to TRBD1. The CDR3 has 15 residues. Germline V gene lookup returns CDR1 SGHTA and CDR2 FQGNSA. V shed 3 bases and J 0 bases; nucleotides not matched to a gene: 2. CDR3 DNA: TGTGCCAGCAGCTTGACAGGGAGCTCCTACAATGAGCAGTTCTTC. Its protein is CASSLTGSSYNEQFF.

This chain uses TRBV5-1 with TRBJ2-1; TRBD2 agrees at 8 bases. V lost 0 bases and J lost 5; bases outside the gene matches: 4. The CDR3 spans 15 residues. CDR1 and CDR2 from the germline V gene are SGHRS and YFSETQ. The CDR3 region is CASSLAPTSDNEQFF. The CDR3 nucleotides are TGCGCCAGCAGCTTGGCCCCGACTAGCGACAATGAGCAGTTCTTC. The full variable domain, completed using reference TRBV5-1 and TRBJ2-1, is KAGVTQTPRYLIKTRGQQVTLSCSPISGHRSVSWYQQTPGQGLQFLFEYFSETQRNKGNFPGRFSGRQFSNSRSEMNVSTLELGDSALYLCASSLAPTSDNEQFFGPGTRLTVL.

This sequence joins TRBV2 and TRBJ2-1; 9 bases fit TRBD1. The junction had 10 bases not matched to a gene; V was cut back by 7 bases and J by 6 bases. The CDR3 is made up of 15 amino acids. CDR1 is SNHLY and CDR2 is FYNNEI in the germline V gene. This chain's CDR3 is CASTMGTGSFNEQFF. The DNA of the CDR3 is TGTGCCAGCACCATGGGGACAGGGTCTTTCAATGAGCAGTTCTTC.

The CDR3: CAWSGTEAFF. The CDR3 DNA sequence: TGTGCCTGGAGTGGCACTGAAGCTTTCTTT. The chain carries TRBV30 and TRBJ1-1, with D unresolved. The CDR3 sequence is 10 residues long. V lost 1 base to trimming and J lost 4 bases, with 1 base between them. Germline V CDR1 and CDR2: GTSNPN, SVGIG (reference sequence).

For this clone: This same CDR3 is encoded by further DNA sequences in the sample. The chain links TRBV28 to TRBJ1-2; D not certain. Trimming shortened V by 3 bases and J by 4 bases, and 12 bases separated the two germline ends. The CDR3 runs 14 residues. CDR1 and CDR2 from the germline V gene are MDHEN and SYDVKM. DNA of the CDR3: TGTGCCAGCAGTTTGGGCGGGCAGCCCTATGGCTACACCTTC. Translated, it gives CASSLGGQPYGYTF.

J is TRBJ2-6 and V is TRBV28; D is ambiguous. The V and J ends lost 3 bases and 0 bases respectively, with 6 bases between them. CDR1 and CDR2 (germline): MDHEN, SYDVKM. This CDR3 has 15 amino acids. As DNA, the CDR3 is TGTGCCAGCAGTTTGCAGGACTCTGGGGCCAACGTCCTGACTTTC. Translation gives CASSLQDSGANVLTF.

The CDR3 protein is CASSLAGSGNTIYF. CDR3 DNA sequence: TGTGCCAGCAGCTTGGCCGGCTCCGGAAACACCATATATTTT. The chain carries TRBV5-4 and TRBJ1-3; D is uncertain. V lost 0 bases and J lost 4, with 8 bases in between. Germline CDR1 reads SGHNT; CDR2 reads YYREEE (reference sequence). The CDR3 has 14 amino acids.

By frequency in the sample, this clone is medium-sized (0.01 to 0.1%). The V call is TRBV2, the J call TRBJ2-1; the D is unclear. V gave up 7 bases and J gave up 5 bases, with 6 bases separating them. The CDR3 length is 11 residues. Germline V CDR1 and CDR2: SNHLY, FYNNEI. This chain's CDR3 is CASTENNEQFF. CDR3 in DNA: TGTGCCAGCACAGAGAACAATGAGCAGTTCTTC.

The chain is built from TRBV2 and TRBJ2-3; TRBD2 matches at 11 bases. This CDR3 is built from 14 residues. The germline V gene encodes CDR1 SNHLY and CDR2 FYNNEI. V was clipped by 8 bases and J by 5 bases; unmatched bases: 6. The DNA for the CDR3 is TGTGCCAGCTGCCTAGCGGGAGGTTTAGATACGCAGTATTTT. Protein: CASCLAGGLDTQYF. Full variable domain (remainder filled in from reference TRBV2 and TRBJ2-3): EPEVTQTPSHQVTQMGQEVILRCVPISNHLYFYWYRQILGQKVEFLVSFYNNEISEKSEIFDDQFSVERPDGSNFTLKIRSTKLEDSAMYFCASCLAGGLDTQYFGPGTRLTVL.

The chain is built from TRBV2 and TRBJ1-1; D not resolved. This CDR3 is built from 10 residues. Germline CDR1 and CDR2: SNHLY and FYNNEI. With 8 bases removed from V and 7 bases from J, the gap between germline ends came to 8 bases. The CDR3: CASGPYEAFF. Here the CDR3 DNA reads TGTGCCAGCGGACCCTATGAAGCTTTCTTT.

This sequence joins TRBV5-1 and TRBJ1-4, with D perhaps matching TRBD1 (5 bases). The CDR3 extends over 15 amino acids. Trimming cost V 0 bases and J 6 bases, with 12 bases left between them. The germline V gene encodes CDR1 SGHRS and CDR2 YFSETQ. The CDR3 sequence: CASSLESGTDEKLFF. DNA for the CDR3: TGCGCCAGCAGCTTGGAGAGCGGGACTGATGAAAAACTGTTTTTT.

The V call is TRBV4-1, the J call TRBJ2-1, with 8 bases identical to TRBD2. The CDR3 is 14 amino acids. With V trimmed by 0 bases and J by 16 bases, 11 bases remained unmatched. Germline CDR1 is MGHRA and CDR2 is YSYEKL. As DNA, the CDR3 is TGCGCCAGCAGCCAAGATCCGACGGGTAGCGGGGACTTCTTC. Translated, it gives CASSQDPTGSGDFF.